The source of this T cell receptor (beta chain) is a study of cytomegalovirus exposure and HLA in healthy donors. PCR primers comprised 60 Vbeta and 13 Jbeta primers. Produced via immunoSEQ multiplex PCR; TCRdb's table is partial and in-frame only. The table lists roughly 120,000 clones, around 74% of them singletons, with 4% to 4.5% in the top ten. Points on this clone: Its antigen is undetermined.

Study outcomes and limitations: Later work associated roughly 17,000 TCR beta sequences with HLA alleles at 0.05 false discovery rate. As a later analysis revealed, the rate of TCR association differed by HLA locus, with DRB1 most and HLA-C fewest. Usually a TCR sequence was rare, but some public TCRs were found in many donors. Later, an analysis found that common viral pathogens appeared to be linked with several of the most significant clusters.

The source material was PBMCs. The receptor comes from a woman aged 50 to 60 in good health and CMV-seropositive.

The CDR3 protein is CASSVNRVFSYEQYF. CDR3 nucleotides: TGTGCCAGCAGCGTTAACAGGGTTTTCTCCTACGAGCAGTACTTC. The chain has TRBV11-2 and TRBJ2-7; D is perhaps TRBD1 (6 bases). There are 15 residues in the CDR3. Germline lookup yields CDR1 SGHAT and CDR2 FQNNGV. With 5 bases removed from V and 0 bases from J, the gap between germline ends came to 14 bases.